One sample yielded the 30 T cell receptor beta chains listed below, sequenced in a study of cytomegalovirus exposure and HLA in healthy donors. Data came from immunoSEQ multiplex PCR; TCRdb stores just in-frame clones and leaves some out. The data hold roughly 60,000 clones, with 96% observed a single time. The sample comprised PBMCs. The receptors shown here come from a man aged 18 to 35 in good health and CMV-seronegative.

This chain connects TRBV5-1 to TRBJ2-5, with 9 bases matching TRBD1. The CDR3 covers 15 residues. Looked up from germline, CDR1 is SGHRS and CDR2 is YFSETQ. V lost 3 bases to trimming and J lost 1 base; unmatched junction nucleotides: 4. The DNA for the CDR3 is TGCGCCAGCAGCTCGGACAGGGGAGGCCAAGAGACCCAGTACTTC. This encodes CASSSDRGGQETQYF.

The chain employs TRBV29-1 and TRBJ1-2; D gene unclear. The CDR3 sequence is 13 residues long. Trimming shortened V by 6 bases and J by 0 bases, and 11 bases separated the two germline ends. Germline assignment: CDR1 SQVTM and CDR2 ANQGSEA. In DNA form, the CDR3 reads TGCAGCGTGGCGGCCTTAGCTAACTATGGCTACACCTTC. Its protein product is CSVAALANYGYTF.

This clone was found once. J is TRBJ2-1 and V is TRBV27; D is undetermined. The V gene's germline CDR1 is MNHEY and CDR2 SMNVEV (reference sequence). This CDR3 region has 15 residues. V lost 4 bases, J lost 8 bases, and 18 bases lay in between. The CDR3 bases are TGTGCCAGCAGTTCCCCGGATCATAGTGGAGATGAGCAGTTCTTC. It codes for CASSSPDHSGDEQFF.

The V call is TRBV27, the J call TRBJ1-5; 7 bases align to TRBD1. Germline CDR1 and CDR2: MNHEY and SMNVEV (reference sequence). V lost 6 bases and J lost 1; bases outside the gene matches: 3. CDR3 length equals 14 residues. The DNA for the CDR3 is TGTGCCAGCAGCGCAGGGGGAAGCAATCAGCCCCAGCATTTT. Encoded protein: CASSAGGSNQPQHF.

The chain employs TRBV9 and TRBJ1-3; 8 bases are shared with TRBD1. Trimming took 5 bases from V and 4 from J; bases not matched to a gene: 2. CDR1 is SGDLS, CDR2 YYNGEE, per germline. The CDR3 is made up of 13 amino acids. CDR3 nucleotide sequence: TGTGCCAGCAGGGGGACAGGAGGAAACACCATATATTTT. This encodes CASRGTGGNTIYF.

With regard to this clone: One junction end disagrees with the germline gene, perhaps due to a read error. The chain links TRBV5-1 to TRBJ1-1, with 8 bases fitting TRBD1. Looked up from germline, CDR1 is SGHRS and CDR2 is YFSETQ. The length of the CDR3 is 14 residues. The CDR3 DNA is TGCGCCAGCAGGTTGGGACAGGTGAACACTGAAGCTTTCTTT. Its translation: CASRLGQVNTEAFF. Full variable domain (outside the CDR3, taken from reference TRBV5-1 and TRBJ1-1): KAGVTQTPRYLIKTRGQQVTLSCSPISGHRSVSWYQQTPGQGLQFLFEYFSETQRNKGNFPGRFSGRQFSNSRSEMNVSTLELGDSALYLCASRLGQVNTEAFFGQGTRLTVV.

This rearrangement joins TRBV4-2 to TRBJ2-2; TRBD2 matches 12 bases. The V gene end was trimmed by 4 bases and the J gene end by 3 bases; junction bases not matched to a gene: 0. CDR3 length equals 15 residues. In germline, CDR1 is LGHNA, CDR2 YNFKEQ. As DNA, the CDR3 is TGTGCCAGCAGCCGACTAGCGGGAGACACCGGGGAGCTGTTTTTT. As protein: CASSRLAGDTGELFF.

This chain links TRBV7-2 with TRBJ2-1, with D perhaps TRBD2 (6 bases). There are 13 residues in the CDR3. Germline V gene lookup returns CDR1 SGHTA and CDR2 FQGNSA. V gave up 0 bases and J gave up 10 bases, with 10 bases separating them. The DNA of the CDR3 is TGTGCCAGCAGCTTAGCGGTGGAGGGGGAGCAGTTCTTC. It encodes CASSLAVEGEQFF.

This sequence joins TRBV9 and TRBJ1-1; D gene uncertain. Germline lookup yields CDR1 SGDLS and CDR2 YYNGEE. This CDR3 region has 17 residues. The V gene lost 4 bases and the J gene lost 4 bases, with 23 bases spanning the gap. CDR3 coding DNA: TGTGCCAGCAGCCCCCACTCACTCCCAGAGGCGTTCACTGAAGCTTTCTTT. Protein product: CASSPHSLPEAFTEAFF.

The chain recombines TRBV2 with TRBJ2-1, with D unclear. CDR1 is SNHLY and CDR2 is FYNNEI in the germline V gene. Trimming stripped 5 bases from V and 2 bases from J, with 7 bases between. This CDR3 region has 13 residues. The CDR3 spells CASSTAPYNEQFF. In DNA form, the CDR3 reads TGTGCCAGCAGTACAGCTCCCTACAATGAGCAGTTCTTC.

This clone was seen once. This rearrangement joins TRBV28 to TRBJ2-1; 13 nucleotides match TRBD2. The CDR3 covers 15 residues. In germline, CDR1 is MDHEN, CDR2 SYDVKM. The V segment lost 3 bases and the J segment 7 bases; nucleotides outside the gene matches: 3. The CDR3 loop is CASSFTSGGGNEQFF. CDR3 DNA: TGTGCCAGCAGTTTTACTAGCGGGGGGGGGAATGAGCAGTTCTTC.

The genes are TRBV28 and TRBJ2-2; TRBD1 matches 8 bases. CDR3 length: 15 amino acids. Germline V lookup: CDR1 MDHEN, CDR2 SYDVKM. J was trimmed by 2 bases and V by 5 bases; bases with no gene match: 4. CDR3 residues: CASSPGQANTGELFF. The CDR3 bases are TGTGCCAGCAGTCCGGGACAGGCAAACACCGGGGAGCTGTTTTTT.

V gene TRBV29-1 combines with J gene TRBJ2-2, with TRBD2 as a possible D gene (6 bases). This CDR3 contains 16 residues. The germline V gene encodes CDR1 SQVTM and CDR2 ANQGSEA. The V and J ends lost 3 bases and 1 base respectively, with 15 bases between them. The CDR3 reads CSVEFAGPRNTGELFF. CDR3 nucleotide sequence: TGCAGCGTTGAGTTCGCGGGGCCTCGGAACACCGGGGAGCTGTTTTTT.

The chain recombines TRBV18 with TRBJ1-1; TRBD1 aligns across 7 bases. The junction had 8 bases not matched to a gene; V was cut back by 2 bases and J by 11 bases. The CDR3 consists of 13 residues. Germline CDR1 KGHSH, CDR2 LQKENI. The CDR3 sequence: CASSPSDSRGAFF. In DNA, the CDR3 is TGTGCCAGCTCACCATCGGACAGCAGGGGGGCTTTCTTT.

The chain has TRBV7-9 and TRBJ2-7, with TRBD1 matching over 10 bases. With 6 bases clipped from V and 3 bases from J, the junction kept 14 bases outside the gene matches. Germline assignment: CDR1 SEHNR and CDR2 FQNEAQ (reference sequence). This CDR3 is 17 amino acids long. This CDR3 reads CASRPPPNRDRGYEQYF. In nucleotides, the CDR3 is TGTGCCAGCAGACCGCCCCCTAACCGGGACAGGGGCTACGAGCAGTACTTC.

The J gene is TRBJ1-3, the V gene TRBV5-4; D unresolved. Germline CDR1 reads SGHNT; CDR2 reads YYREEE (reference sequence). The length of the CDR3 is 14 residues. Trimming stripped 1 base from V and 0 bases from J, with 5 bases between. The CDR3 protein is CASSLIGSGNTIYF. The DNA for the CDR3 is TGTGCCAGCAGCTTGATCGGCTCTGGAAACACCATATATTTT.

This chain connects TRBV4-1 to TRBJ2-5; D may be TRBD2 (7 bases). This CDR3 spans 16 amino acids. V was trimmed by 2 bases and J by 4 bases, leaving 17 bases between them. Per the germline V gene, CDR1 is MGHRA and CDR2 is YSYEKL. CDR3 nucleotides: TGCGCCAGCAGCCAAAAGGAGGGGGGGAGGACAGAGACCCAGTACTTC. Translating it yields CASSQKEGGRTETQYF.

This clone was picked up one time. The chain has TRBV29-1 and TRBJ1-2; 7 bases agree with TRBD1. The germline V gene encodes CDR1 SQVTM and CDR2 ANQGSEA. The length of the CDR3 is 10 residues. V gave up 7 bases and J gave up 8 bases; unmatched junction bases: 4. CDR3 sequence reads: CSDGQEGYTF. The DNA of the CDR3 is TGCAGCGATGGACAGGAAGGCTACACCTTC. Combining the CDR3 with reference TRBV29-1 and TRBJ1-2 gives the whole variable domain SAVISQKPSRDICQRGTSLTIQCQVDSQVTMMFWYRQQPGQSLTLIATANQGSEATYESGFVIDKFPISRPNLTFSTLTVSNMSPEDSSIYLCSDGQEGYTFGSGTRLTVV.

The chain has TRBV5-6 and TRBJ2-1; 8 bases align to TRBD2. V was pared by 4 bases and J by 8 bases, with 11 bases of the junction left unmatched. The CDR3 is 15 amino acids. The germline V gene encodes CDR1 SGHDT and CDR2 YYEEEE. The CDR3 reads CASSLVGTRLDEQFF. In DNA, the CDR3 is TGTGCCAGCAGCCTGGTGGGGACTAGGCTCGATGAGCAGTTCTTC.

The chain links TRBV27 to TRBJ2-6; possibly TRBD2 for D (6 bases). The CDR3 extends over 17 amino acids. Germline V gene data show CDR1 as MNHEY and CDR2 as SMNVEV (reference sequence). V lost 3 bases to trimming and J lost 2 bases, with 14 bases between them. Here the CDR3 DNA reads TGTGCCAGCAGTTTTTTACGGGGAGGTACTGGGGCCAACGTCCTGACTTTC. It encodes CASSFLRGGTGANVLTF.

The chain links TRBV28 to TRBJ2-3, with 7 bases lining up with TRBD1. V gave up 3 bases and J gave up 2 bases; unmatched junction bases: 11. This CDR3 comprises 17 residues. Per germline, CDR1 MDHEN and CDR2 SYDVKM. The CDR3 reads CASSFPIGTANTDTQYF. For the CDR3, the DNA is TGTGCCAGCAGTTTCCCCATCGGGACAGCAAACACAGATACGCAGTATTTT.

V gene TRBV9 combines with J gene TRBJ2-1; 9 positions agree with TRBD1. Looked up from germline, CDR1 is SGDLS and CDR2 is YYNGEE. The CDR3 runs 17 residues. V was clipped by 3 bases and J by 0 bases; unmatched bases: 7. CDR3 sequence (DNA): TGTGCCAGCAGCGAGCCGGACAGGGGTCTCTCCTACAATGAGCAGTTCTTC. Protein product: CASSEPDRGLSYNEQFF. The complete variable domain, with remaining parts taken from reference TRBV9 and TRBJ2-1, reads DSGVTQTPKHLITATGQRVTLRCSPRSGDLSVYWYQQSLDQGLQFLIQYYNGEERAKGNILERFSAQQFPDLHSELNLSSLELGDSALYFCASSEPDRGLSYNEQFFGPGTRLTVL.

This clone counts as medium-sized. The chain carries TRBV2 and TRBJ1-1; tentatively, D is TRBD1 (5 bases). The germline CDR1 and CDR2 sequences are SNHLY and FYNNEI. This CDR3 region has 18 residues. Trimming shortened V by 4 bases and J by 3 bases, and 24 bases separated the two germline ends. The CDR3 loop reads CASSGIMRVGGADTEAFF. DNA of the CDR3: TGTGCCAGCAGTGGGATAATGCGAGTGGGTGGGGCGGACACTGAAGCTTTCTTT. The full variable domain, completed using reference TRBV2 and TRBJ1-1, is EPEVTQTPSHQVTQMGQEVILRCVPISNHLYFYWYRQILGQKVEFLVSFYNNEISEKSEIFDDQFSVERPDGSNFTLKIRSTKLEDSAMYFCASSGIMRVGGADTEAFFGQGTRLTVV.

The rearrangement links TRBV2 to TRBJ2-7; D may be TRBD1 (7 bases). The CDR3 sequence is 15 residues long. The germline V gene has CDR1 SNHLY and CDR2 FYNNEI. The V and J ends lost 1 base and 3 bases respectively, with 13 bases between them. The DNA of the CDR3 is TGTGCCAGCAGTGAAGTCGGAGGGGGCGGCTACGAGCAGTACTTC. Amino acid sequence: CASSEVGGGGYEQYF.

Written as DNA, the CDR3 is TGTGCCAGCAGCAATCGAAAGGACAGCAAAAATGAAAAACTGTTTTTT. Translation gives CASSNRKDSKNEKLFF. The gene calls are TRBV21-1 and TRBJ1-4; the D call TRBD1 from the table was never checked on the DNA. TRBV21-1 is a pseudogene locus. The CDR3 runs to 16 residues.

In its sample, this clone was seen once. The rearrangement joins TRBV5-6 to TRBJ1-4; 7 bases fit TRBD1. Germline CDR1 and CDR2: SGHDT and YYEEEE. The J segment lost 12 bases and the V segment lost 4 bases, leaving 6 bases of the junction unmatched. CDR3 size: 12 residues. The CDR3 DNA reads TGTGCCAGCAGCCATGGCAGGGGGGAACTGTTTTTT. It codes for CASSHGRGELFF. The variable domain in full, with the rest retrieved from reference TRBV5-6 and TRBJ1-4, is DAGVTQSPTHLIKTRGQQVTLRCSPKSGHDTVSWYQQALGQGPQFIFQYYEEEERQRGNFPDRFSGHQFPNYSSELNVNALLLGDSALYLCASSHGRGELFFGSGTQLSVL.

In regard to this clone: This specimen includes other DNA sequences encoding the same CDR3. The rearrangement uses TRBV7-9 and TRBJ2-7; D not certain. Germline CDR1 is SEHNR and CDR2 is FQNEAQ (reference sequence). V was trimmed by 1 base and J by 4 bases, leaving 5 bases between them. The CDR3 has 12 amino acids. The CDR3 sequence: CASSLGSYEQYF. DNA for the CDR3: TGTGCCAGCAGCTTAGGGAGTTACGAGCAGTACTTC.

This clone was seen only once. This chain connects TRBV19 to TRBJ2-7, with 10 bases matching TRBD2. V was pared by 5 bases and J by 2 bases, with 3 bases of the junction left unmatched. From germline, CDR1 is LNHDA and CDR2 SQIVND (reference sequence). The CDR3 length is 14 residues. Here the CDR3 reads CASSDLAGAYEQYF. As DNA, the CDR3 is TGTGCCAGTAGTGACCTAGCGGGAGCCTACGAGCAGTACTTC.

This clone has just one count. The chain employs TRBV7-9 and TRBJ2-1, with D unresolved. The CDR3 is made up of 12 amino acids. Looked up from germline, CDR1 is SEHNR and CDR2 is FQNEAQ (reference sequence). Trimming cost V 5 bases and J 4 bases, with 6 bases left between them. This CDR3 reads CASSLNYNEQFF. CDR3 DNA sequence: TGTGCCAGCAGCCTAAATTACAATGAGCAGTTCTTC. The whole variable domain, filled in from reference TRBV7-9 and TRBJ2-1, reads DTGVSQNPRHKITKRGQNVTFRCDPISEHNRLYWYRQTLGQGPEFLTYFQNEAQLEKSRLLSDRFSAERPKGSFSTLEIQRTEQGDSAMYLCASSLNYNEQFFGPGTRLTVL.

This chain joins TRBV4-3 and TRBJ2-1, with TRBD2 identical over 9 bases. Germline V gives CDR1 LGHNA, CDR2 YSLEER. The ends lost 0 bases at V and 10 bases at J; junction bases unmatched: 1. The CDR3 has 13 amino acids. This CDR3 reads CASSQETSGEQFF. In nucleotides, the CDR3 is TGCGCCAGCAGCCAAGAGACTAGCGGAGAGCAGTTCTTC.